Sequencing of this T cell receptor beta chain was carried out in a study of response to subunit inactivated influenza vaccine. On this clonotype itself: Its antigen remains unidentified.

From the RT-PCR reads, TCRdb called clonotypes with MiXCR, one entry per CDR3 protein. Among hundreds of thousands of distinct CDR3 sequences listed, about 25% were seen once. Study results and limitations: Each seasonal influenza vaccination, the authors suggested, recruits few new T cells.

Here the sequenced sample was CD4+ T cells sorted from PBMCs, taken roughly 5 days after vaccination. The origin of this receptor is a middle-aged man who received an inactivated influenza vaccine.

CDR3 region: CASSPGGRRGDTQYF. The DNA of the CDR3 is TGCGCCAGCAGCCCAGGGGGCCGCAGGGGAGATACGCAGTATTTT. This sequence joins TRBV5-1 and TRBJ2-3; TRBD1 agrees at 8 bases. This CDR3 region has 15 residues. CDR1 is SGHRS, CDR2 YFSETQ, per germline. Germline trimming cut 4 bases from V and 5 bases from J; bases unmatched to any gene: 9.